There are a few counts of the clone carrying this T cell receptor beta chain. What it binds is not known. This CDR3 comprises 13 residues. CDR1 is SEHNR, CDR2 FQNEAQ, per germline (reference sequence). V lost 3 bases, J lost 5 bases, and 10 bases lay in between. The 5'RACE template-switching step produced TCR cDNA and added a universal primer site and UMIs. TCRdb called the 5' RACE reads again in MiXCR, with one record for every CDR3 protein. Among approximately 260,000 distinct CDR3 sequences listed, roughly 13% were seen once. The data derive from a study of T cells after yellow fever vaccination. Looking at the study overall: It was SMART-Seq v4 Ultra Low Input that prepared the fractions with low cell numbers. Study-level results: The booster response re-showed most primary clones: around 97% CD4, 88% CD8.

The J gene is TRBJ2-5, the V gene TRBV7-9, with D maybe TRBD2 (5 bases). This specimen consisted of CD4+ T cells sorted from PBMCs, obtained 45 days after the yellow fever booster vaccination. This sequence was found in a man in his thirties or forties who received the YFV17D yellow fever vaccine. The CDR3 spells CASSFEGGETQYF. The CDR3 bases are TGTGCCAGCAGCTTCGAAGGAGGCGAGACCCAGTACTTC.